This T cell receptor (beta chain) was captured by sequencing in a study of blood T cells in healthy people across ages. General observations from the study: Relative to aged donors, long-lived donors carried more naive CD4+ cells and displayed higher diversity.

With respect to this clonotype: What it binds is not known.

Alongside a J-beta primer mix, a sample-barcoded 5' primer served in a second PCR lasting roughly 7 to 12 cycles. Via MiXCR, TCRdb re-called the 5' RACE reads, giving one row per CDR3 protein. The sample contains 1.6 million or so distinct CDR3 sequences, 30% to 40% of which appear only once. The CDR3 covers 16 residues. The V and J ends lost 4 bases and 1 base respectively, with 14 bases between them. The germline V gene encodes CDR1 SGHAT and CDR2 FQDESV (reference sequence). Every sample gave at least 5 micrograms of total RNA when it was extracted. This sequence joins TRBV11-1 and TRBJ1-5; D may be TRBD1 (5 bases). Sequencing used blood. This TCR derives from a woman aged 30 to 39 in good health. For the CDR3, the DNA is TGTGCCAGCAGCTCACTCAGGGAAGAGAGCAATCAGCCCCAGCATTTT. Translation: CASSSLREESNQPQHF.